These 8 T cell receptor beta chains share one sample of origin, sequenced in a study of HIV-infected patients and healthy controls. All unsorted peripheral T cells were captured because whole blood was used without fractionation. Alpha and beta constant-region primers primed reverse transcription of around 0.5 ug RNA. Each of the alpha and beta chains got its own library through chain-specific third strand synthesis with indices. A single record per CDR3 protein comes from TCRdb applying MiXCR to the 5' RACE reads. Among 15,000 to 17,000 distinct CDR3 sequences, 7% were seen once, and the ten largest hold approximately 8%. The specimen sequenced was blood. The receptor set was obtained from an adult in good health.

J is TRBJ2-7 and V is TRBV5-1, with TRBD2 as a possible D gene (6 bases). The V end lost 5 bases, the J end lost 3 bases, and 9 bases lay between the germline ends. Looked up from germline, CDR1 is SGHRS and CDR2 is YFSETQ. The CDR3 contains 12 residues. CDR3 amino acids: CASRGSGYEQYF. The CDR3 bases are TGCGCCAGCAGGGGTAGCGGCTACGAGCAGTACTTC.

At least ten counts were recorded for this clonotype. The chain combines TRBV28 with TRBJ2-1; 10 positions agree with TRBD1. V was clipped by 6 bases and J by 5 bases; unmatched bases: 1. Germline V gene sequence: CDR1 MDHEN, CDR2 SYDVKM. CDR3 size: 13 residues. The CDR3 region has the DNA TGTGCCAGCAGGGGACAGGGGAACAATGAGCAGTTCTTC. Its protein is CASRGQGNNEQFF.

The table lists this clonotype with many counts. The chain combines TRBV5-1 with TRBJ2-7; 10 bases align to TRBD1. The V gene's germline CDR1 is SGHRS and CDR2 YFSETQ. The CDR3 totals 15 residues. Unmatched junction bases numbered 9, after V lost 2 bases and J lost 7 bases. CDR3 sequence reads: CASSFYGTGVTEQYF. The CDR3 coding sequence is TGCGCCAGCAGCTTTTACGGGACAGGGGTCACAGAGCAGTACTTC.

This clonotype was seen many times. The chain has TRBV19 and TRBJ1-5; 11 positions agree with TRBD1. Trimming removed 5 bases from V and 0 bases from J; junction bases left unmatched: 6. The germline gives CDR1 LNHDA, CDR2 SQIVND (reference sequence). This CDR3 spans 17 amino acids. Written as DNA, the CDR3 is TGTGCCAGTAGTGGGGACAGGGGGAGTTATAGCAATCAGCCCCAGCATTTT. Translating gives CASSGDRGSYSNQPQHF. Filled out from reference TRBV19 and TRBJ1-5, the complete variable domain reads DGGITQSPKYLFRKEGQNVTLSCEQNLNHDAMYWYRQDPGQGLRLIYYSQIVNDFQKGDIAEGYSVSREKKESFPLTVTSAQKNPTAFYLCASSGDRGSYSNQPQHFGDGTRLSIL.

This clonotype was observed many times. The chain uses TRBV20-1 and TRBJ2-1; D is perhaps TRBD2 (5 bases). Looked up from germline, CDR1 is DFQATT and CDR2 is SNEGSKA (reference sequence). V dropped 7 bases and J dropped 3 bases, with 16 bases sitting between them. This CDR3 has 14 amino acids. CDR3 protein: CSGAGTLGYNEQFF. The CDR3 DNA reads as TGCAGTGGGGCGGGTACCCTGGGCTACAATGAGCAGTTCTTC.

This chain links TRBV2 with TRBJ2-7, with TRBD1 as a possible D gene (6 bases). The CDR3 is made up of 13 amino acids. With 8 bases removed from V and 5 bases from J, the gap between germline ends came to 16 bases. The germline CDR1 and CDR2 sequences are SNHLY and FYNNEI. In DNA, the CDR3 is TGTGCCAGCTATTGGACAGTAGCCGACGAGCAGTACTTC. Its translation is CASYWTVADEQYF.

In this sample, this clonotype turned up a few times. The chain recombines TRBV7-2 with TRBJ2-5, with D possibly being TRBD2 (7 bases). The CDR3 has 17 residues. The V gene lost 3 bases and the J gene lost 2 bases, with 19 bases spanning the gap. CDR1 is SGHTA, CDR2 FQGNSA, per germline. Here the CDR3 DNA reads TGTGCCAGCAGCTTCGGGAATTTGGCGGGGGCACAAGAGACCCAGTACTTC. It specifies CASSFGNLAGAQETQYF.

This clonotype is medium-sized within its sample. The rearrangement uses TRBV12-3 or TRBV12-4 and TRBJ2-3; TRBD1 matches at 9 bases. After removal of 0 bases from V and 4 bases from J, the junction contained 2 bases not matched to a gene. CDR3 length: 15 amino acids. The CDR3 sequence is CASSLAGQGSDTQYF. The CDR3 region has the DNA TGTGCCAGCAGTTTAGCGGGACAGGGATCAGATACGCAGTATTTT.